Presented here are 4 T cell receptor beta chains from one specimen sequenced in a study of shared clonotypes between healthy human individuals. Assay: immunoSEQ multiplex PCR; the TCRdb copy retains only in-frame clones and omits some. Seen here are just over 2,000,000 clones, around 95% observed once, and the top ten hold 0.13%. Sequenced input: naive CD4+ T cells sorted from blood. The subset is: CD45RA+ positively selected. All receptors derive from a man aged 18 to 30 in good health.

The table lists this clone with a count of one. This chain links TRBV10-1 with TRBJ1-5; 9 bases match TRBD1. Germline V gene sequence: CDR1 WNHNN, CDR2 SYGVQD (reference sequence). The CDR3 has 16 amino acids. Trimming took 2 bases from V and 7 from J; bases not matched to a gene: 9. The DNA for the CDR3 is TGCGCCAGCAGTGAGGACAGGGGGGAGGGGAAGCAGCCCCAGCATTTT. Translating gives CASSEDRGEGKQPQHF.

This rearrangement joins TRBV11-2 to TRBJ2-3; D might be TRBD1 or TRBD2, each matching 6 bases. V lost 6 bases, J lost 3 bases, and 10 bases lay in between. From germline, CDR1 is SGHAT and CDR2 FQNNGV. The CDR3 spans 13 residues. CDR3 amino acids: CASRRGGTDTQYF. The CDR3 bases are TGTGCCAGCAGGAGAGGGGGGACAGATACGCAGTATTTT.

The gene calls are TRBV7-9 and TRBJ1-1, with D possibly matching TRBD1 (6 bases). V was cut by 0 bases and J by 6 bases, with 17 bases left in between. Germline V lookup: CDR1 SEHNR, CDR2 FQNEAQ (reference sequence). This CDR3 comprises 16 residues. CDR3 sequence: CASSLAPGTGSPEAFF. CDR3 bases: TGTGCCAGCAGCTTAGCTCCCGGAACAGGGTCCCCTGAAGCTTTCTTT.

The chain combines TRBV28 with TRBJ1-1, with 7 bases aligning to TRBD1. The CDR3 loop spans 15 amino acids. V dropped 2 bases and J dropped 5; count of bases not matched to a gene: 8. Germline CDR1 reads MDHEN; CDR2 reads SYDVKM. DNA of the CDR3: TGTGCCAGCAGTTTACCGACAGGGAGTTGGACTGAAGCTTTCTTT. It specifies CASSLPTGSWTEAFF.